A selection of T cell receptor beta chains follows, all from one sample in a study of cytomegalovirus exposure and HLA in healthy donors. Here immunoSEQ multiplex PCR was the method, and the copy in TCRdb shows in-frame clones only, minus some. The sample includes about 220,000 clones, about nine tenths of them seen just once. Material: PBMCs. These receptors all come from a woman younger than 35 in good health and CMV-seronegative. The CDR3 runs from the conserved cysteine through the conserved F or W. Fields, in order: D gene, V gene, J gene, clone size, CDR3 length, CDR3 DNA, CDR3 protein. The D gene is left open where the match is weak. Clone size is given for some rows only: seen once, a few or many times, or a class if the clone is expanded.

TRBD2	TRBV6-6	TRBJ2-1	-	15	TGTGCCAGCAGATCGGGACTAAATGCCTACAATGAGCAGTTCTTC	CASRSGLNAYNEQFF
TRBD1	TRBV11-3	TRBJ2-1	-	16	TGTGCCAGCAGCCCAAGAGGGGGCCCCTCCTACAATGAGCAGTTCTTC	CASSPRGGPSYNEQFF
TRBD2	TRBV27	TRBJ2-1	-	15	TGTGCCAGCAGCCCTGAGACGGGAGGGCTTAGTGAGCAGTTCTTC	CASSPETGGLSEQFF
-	TRBV28	TRBJ1-1	-	14	TGTGCCAGCACCCTAGGCAGGGTAGGGGCTGAAGCTTTCTTT	CASTLGRVGAEAFF
TRBD1	TRBV4-2	TRBJ1-3	-	14	TGTGCCAGCAGCCCGACAGGGTCGGGAAACACCATATATTTT	CASSPTGSGNTIYF
TRBD1	TRBV28	TRBJ1-1	-	14	TGTGCCAGCAGTTCCGGGACAGTGAACACTGAAGCTTTCTTT	CASSSGTVNTEAFF
-	TRBV6-5	TRBJ2-1	-	12	TGTGCGTTCGGGAGCCGTGGGGATGAGCAGTTCTTC	CAFGSRGDEQFF
-	TRBV5-1	TRBJ2-7	-	14	TGCGCCAGCAGGGCCGGACAGCCGGCCTACGAGCAGTACTTC	CASRAGQPAYEQYF
TRBD1	TRBV5-1	TRBJ2-7	-	14	TGCGCCAGCAGCAAGGGACAGGGGAATGGCGAGCAGTACTTC	CASSKGQGNGEQYF
-	TRBV7-2	TRBJ2-7	once	13	TGTGCCAGCAGCTTAGTAGGGGGTACCGAGCAGTACTTC	CASSLVGGTEQYF
TRBD2	TRBV25-1	TRBJ2-7	-	15	TGTGCCAGCAGTGAACTAGCGGGAGAGAAATACGAGCAGTACTTC	CASSELAGEKYEQYF
TRBD1	TRBV7-6	TRBJ2-1	few	15	TGTGCCAGCAAATTTCTCGGGACAGGAGAAAATGAGCAGTTCTTC	CASKFLGTGENEQFF
TRBD2	TRBV7-2	TRBJ2-3	-	14	TGTGCCACCAGGGGCGGGAGGTTCTCAGATACGCAGTATTTT	CATRGGRFSDTQYF
-	TRBV19	TRBJ2-7	-	13	TGTGCCACCTCGGACAGATTAGTGTTCGAGCAGTACTTC	CATSDRLVFEQYF
TRBD1	TRBV4-1	TRBJ1-5	-	17	TGCGCCAGCAGCCAAGATAGGGGACAGGGAACCAATCAGCCCCAGCATTTT	CASSQDRGQGTNQPQHF
-	TRBV11-2	TRBJ1-5	-	15	TGTGCCAGCAGCTTAGATCTCGGGAGCAATCAGCCCCAGCATTTT	CASSLDLGSNQPQHF
TRBD1	TRBV7-9	TRBJ1-2	-	14	TGTGCCAGCAGCTCCCACAGGGGGATCAATGGCTACACCTTC	CASSSHRGINGYTF
-	TRBV27	TRBJ1-5	-	15	TGTGCCAGCAGTTTAAGGGCGCAGGGTTATCAGCCCCAGCATTTT	CASSLRAQGYQPQHF
-	TRBV6-6	TRBJ2-3	-	15	TGTGCCAGCAGAGCCGGAGTAGCAAACACAGATACGCAGTATTTT	CASRAGVANTDTQYF
-	TRBV2	TRBJ1-2	few	13	TGTGCCAGCAGTGAAGTGGAGGGAAGGGGCTACACCTTC	CASSEVEGRGYTF
-	TRBV11-2	TRBJ1-5	once	15	TGTGCCAGCAGCCAGGGGACCCATCGCCATCAGCCCCAGCATTTT	CASSQGTHRHQPQHF
TRBD1	TRBV27	TRBJ2-7	few	12	TGTGCCAGCAGTAACAGGGGCTACGAGCAGTACTTC	CASSNRGYEQYF
-	TRBV25-1	TRBJ1-1	-	11	TGTGCCAGCTCACTTGGTACTGAAGCTTTCTTT	CASSLGTEAFF
-	TRBV7-2	TRBJ1-2	once	13	TGTGCCAGCAGCCTCAGATCCGTGGAGGGCTACACCTTC	CASSLRSVEGYTF
-	TRBV18	TRBJ1-1	-	16	TGTGCCAGCTCACCATTCTCTGGGGAGAGTCGGACTGAAGCTTTCTTT	CASSPFSGESRTEAFF
-	TRBV7-9	TRBJ2-1	-	13	TGTGCCAGCAGCCCGAACGTAGCTAATGAGCAGTTCTTC	CASSPNVANEQFF
TRBD1	TRBV29-1	TRBJ1-2	few	11	TGCAGCGCCCGGGACAGCTATGGCTACACCTTC	CSARDSYGYTF
TRBD2	TRBV5-4	TRBJ2-7	-	14	TGTGCCAGCAGCGCGACTAGCGGGAGGGCCCAGCAGTACTTC	CASSATSGRAQQYF
-	TRBV10-2	TRBJ2-7	-	14	TGCGCCAGCAGTATGGCAGGGGGGAGTTACGAGCAGTACTTC	CASSMAGGSYEQYF
-	TRBV7-9	TRBJ2-7	-	14	TGTGCCAGCAGCCCCCGGGAGGGGGCGGGGGAGCAGTACTTC	CASSPREGAGEQYF
-	TRBV13	TRBJ2-3	-	15	TGTGCCAGCAGCTTCCGTGGAGGGCCGGGGGATACGCAGTATTTT	CASSFRGGPGDTQYF
TRBD1	TRBV9	TRBJ2-2	-	13	TGTGCCAGCAGCCCCAGGGGGACCGGGGAGCTGTTTTTT	CASSPRGTGELFF
-	TRBV27	TRBJ1-1	-	15	TGTGCCAGCAAGACCCTAAGGGGGGGAGAAACTGAAGCTTTCTTT	CASKTLRGGETEAFF
-	TRBV5-6	TRBJ1-5	-	16	TGTGCCAGCAGCTTGGGCGGGGGGGCGAGCAATCAGCCCCAGCATTTT	CASSLGGGASNQPQHF
TRBD2	TRBV5-1	TRBJ2-3	-	15	TGCGCCAGCGGATGGACTAGCTCAAGCACAGATACGCAGTATTTT	CASGWTSSSTDTQYF
TRBD1	TRBV27	TRBJ1-1	few	14	TGTGCCAGCAGTATACAGGGGGCGAACACTGAAGCTTTCTTT	CASSIQGANTEAFF
TRBD2	TRBV19	TRBJ2-7	-	16	TGTGCCAGTAGTATAGACGGCGCAGGGAGGGTCTACGAGCAGTACTTC	CASSIDGAGRVYEQYF
TRBD1	TRBV14	TRBJ1-3	-	16	TGTGCCAGCAGCCTCCACAGGGGCAACTCTGGAAACACCATATATTTT	CASSLHRGNSGNTIYF
TRBD2	TRBV28	TRBJ2-2	once	16	TGTGCCAGCAGTTCCGTAGCGGGGGGAACCACCGGGGAGCTGTTTTTT	CASSSVAGGTTGELFF
TRBD1	TRBV6-4	TRBJ1-2	-	13	TGTGCCAGCAGTGCCCAGGGGGAGTATGGCTACACCTTC	CASSAQGEYGYTF